Presented here are 26 T cell receptor beta chains from one specimen sequenced in a study of CD8 T cells in Susac syndrome. When the RNA was reverse transcribed, random hexamers were used with an input of roughly 0.5 to 1 ug. Each CDR3 protein gets one entry after TCRdb re-called the immunoSEQ multiplex PCR reads with MiXCR. The sample includes approximately 170,000 distinct CDR3 sequences, 93% of them seen just once. Source material: CD4+ T cells from PBMCs. The source of these receptors is a human donor in good health.

The V gene is TRBV12-3 or TRBV12-4, the J gene TRBJ1-5; TRBD1 is a possible D gene (5 bases). The V and J ends lost 3 bases and 2 bases respectively, with 11 bases between them. This CDR3 region has 15 residues. CDR3 loop: CASSFWGLRNQPQHF. CDR3 DNA: TGTGCCAGCAGTTTTTGGGGACTTCGCAATCAGCCCCAGCATTTT.

CDR3 residues: CSVGLAIPNEKLFF. The CDR3 nucleotides read TGCAGCGTTGGGTTGGCAATACCTAATGAAAAACTGTTTTTT. The chain employs TRBV29-1 and TRBJ1-4; D is unclear. The CDR3 consists of 14 residues. V shed 4 bases and J shed 3 bases, with 12 bases lying between them. Germline CDR1 SQVTM, CDR2 ANQGSEA.

This chain uses TRBV24-1 with TRBJ2-5, with TRBD1 as a possible D gene (6 bases). Germline values: CDR1 KGHDR, CDR2 SFDVKD. There are 14 residues in the CDR3. V was pared by 4 bases and J by 4 bases, with 12 bases between. The CDR3: CATSDARGSETQYF. The CDR3 DNA is TGTGCCACCAGTGACGCAAGGGGGTCAGAGACCCAGTACTTC.

CDR3 amino acids: CSGGTDVTSGYTF. The CDR3 DNA reads TGCAGCGGGGGGACCGACGTGACGAGTGGCTACACCTTC. This chain uses TRBV29-1 with TRBJ1-2; TRBD1 might be the D (5 bases). Germline V gene data show CDR1 as SQVTM and CDR2 as ANQGSEA. Deletions cut 7 bases from V and 7 bases from J, with 19 bases between. This CDR3 spans 13 amino acids.

The genes are TRBV29-1 and TRBJ1-1, with 7 bases fitting TRBD1. The V segment lost 6 bases and the J segment 3 bases; nucleotides outside the gene matches: 16. This CDR3 spans 16 amino acids. CDR1 and CDR2 (germline): SQVTM, ANQGSEA. In DNA, the CDR3 is TGCAGCGTCTTCAGGGGGGGGGTGTATGGGGACACTGAAGCTTTCTTT. It codes for CSVFRGGVYGDTEAFF.

The chain links TRBV6-5 to TRBJ1-2, with D perhaps TRBD1 (5 bases). Germline V gene data show CDR1 as MNHEY and CDR2 as SVGAGI. This CDR3 has 14 residues. V was cut by 0 bases and J by 8 bases, with 13 bases left in between. CDR3 loop: CASSYSGQGWGYTF. CDR3 DNA sequence: TGTGCCAGCAGTTACTCGGGGCAGGGCTGGGGCTACACCTTC.

The V gene is TRBV19, the J gene TRBJ1-1; D remains unclear. Germline CDR1 is LNHDA and CDR2 is SQIVND (reference sequence). CDR3 length equals 14 residues. V was cut by 4 bases and J by 0 bases, with 9 bases left in between. This CDR3 is CASSTRQMNTEAFF. CDR3 coding DNA: TGTGCCAGTAGTACTCGCCAGATGAACACTGAAGCTTTCTTT.

This chain links TRBV23-1 with TRBJ1-2; D unresolved. TRBV23-1 is noted as an ORF with a role that remains uncertain. CDR3 length: 15 amino acids. The germline V and J ends were trimmed by 0 bases and 5 bases, with 13 bases remaining between them. The CDR3 spells CASSQSVGGRYGYTF. The CDR3 region has the DNA TGCGCCAGCAGTCAATCAGTGGGAGGGAGGTATGGCTACACCTTC.

The chain uses TRBV20-1 and TRBJ2-5; TRBD2 is a possible D gene (6 bases). V was pared by 2 bases and J by 4 bases, with 8 bases between. Germline V gives CDR1 DFQATT, CDR2 SNEGSKA (reference sequence). CDR3 length equals 12 residues. The CDR3 nucleotides are TGCAGTGCTAGATCCGGGGGAGAGACCCAGTACTTC. Residues: CSARSGGETQYF.

Only one count was recorded for this clonotype. The CDR3 here is CSVFGAGTSNYGYTF. The CDR3 coding sequence is TGCAGCGTTTTTGGAGCCGGAACAAGTAACTATGGCTACACCTTC. The chain recombines TRBV29-1 with TRBJ1-2; no reliable D call. The V end lost 5 bases, the J end lost 1 base, and 17 bases lay between the germline ends. This CDR3 spans 15 amino acids. Germline loops: CDR1 SQVTM, CDR2 ANQGSEA.

This rearrangement joins TRBV20-1 to TRBJ1-6; D is perhaps TRBD1 (5 bases). In germline, CDR1 is DFQATT, CDR2 SNEGSKA (reference sequence). V was shortened by 5 bases and J by 0 bases, with 14 bases between the two germline ends. CDR3 length: 16 amino acids. DNA for the CDR3: TGCAGTGCTCACGAGGGGTTCAGCTCCTATAATTCACCCCTCCACTTT. Its protein product is CSAHEGFSSYNSPLHF.

This rearrangement joins TRBV9 to TRBJ2-2; 10 nucleotides agree with TRBD1. Germline V gives CDR1 SGDLS, CDR2 YYNGEE. The CDR3 is 16 amino acids. The V and J ends lost 2 bases and 4 bases, in that order; junction bases with no gene match: 5. As DNA, the CDR3 is TGTGCCAGCAGCGTGAGACAGGGGGCGAGCACCGGGGAGCTGTTTTTT. Translated: CASSVRQGASTGELFF. The entire variable domain, with the rest obtained from reference TRBV9 and TRBJ2-2, is as follows: DSGVTQTPKHLITATGQRVTLRCSPRSGDLSVYWYQQSLDQGLQFLIQYYNGEERAKGNILERFSAQQFPDLHSELNLSSLELGDSALYFCASSVRQGASTGELFFGEGSRLTVL.

This clonotype has only one observation. The chain links TRBV11-2 to TRBJ2-3; 8 bases line up with TRBD1. After removal of 1 base from V and 4 bases from J, the junction contained 7 bases not matched to a gene. This CDR3 region has 16 residues. Germline CDR1 SGHAT, CDR2 FQNNGV. DNA of the CDR3: TGTGCCAGCAGCTTAGGGACAGGGACCGGGGCAGATACGCAGTATTTT. As protein: CASSLGTGTGADTQYF. The full variable domain, rest sourced from reference TRBV11-2 and TRBJ2-3, is EAGVAQSPRYKIIEKRQSVAFWCNPISGHATLYWYQQILGQGPKLLIQFQNNGVVDDSQLPKDRFSAERLKGVDSTLKIQPAKLEDSAVYLCASSLGTGTGADTQYFGPGTRLTVL.

The V call is TRBV7-3, the J call TRBJ2-1, with D perhaps TRBD1 or TRBD2 (5 bases each). There are 12 residues in the CDR3. V lost 2 bases and J 10 bases, leaving 9 bases between the germline ends. Germline-derived CDR1 and CDR2 are SGHTA and FQGTGA. The CDR3: CASSLGGWEQFF. CDR3 nucleotides: TGTGCCAGCAGCTTAGGGGGATGGGAGCAGTTCTTC.

This rearrangement joins TRBV6-4 to TRBJ2-3; D unresolved. Trimming took 4 bases from V and 1 from J, leaving 6 bases between them. Germline V gene lookup returns CDR1 MRHNA and CDR2 SNTAGT. The CDR3 loop spans 13 amino acids. Here the CDR3 DNA reads TGTGCCAGCAGTGTTTCAGGCACAGATACGCAGTATTTT. It encodes CASSVSGTDTQYF.

This clonotype was counted once. This sequence joins TRBV5-1 and TRBJ2-7, with 8 bases lining up with TRBD1. CDR1 SGHRS and CDR2 YFSETQ come from the germline V gene. This CDR3 region has 15 residues. Unmatched junction bases numbered 12, after V lost 4 bases and J lost 6 bases. The CDR3 DNA sequence: TGCGCCAGCAGCAGTTCCGGGACAGGTGAGGGCGAGCAGTACTTC. Amino acid sequence: CASSSSGTGEGEQYF.

This sequence joins TRBV7-9 and TRBJ2-5; 8 bases line up with TRBD2. The J segment lost 4 bases and the V segment lost 5 bases, leaving 9 bases of the junction unmatched. CDR1 is SEHNR, CDR2 FQNEAQ, per germline (reference sequence). The CDR3 totals 15 residues. This CDR3 is CASSPLGGGRETQYF. For the CDR3, the DNA is TGTGCCAGCAGCCCGCTTGGCGGGGGGCGAGAGACCCAGTACTTC.

V gene TRBV20-1 combines with J gene TRBJ1-2; 7 nucleotides align to TRBD1. Germline V gene lookup returns CDR1 DFQATT and CDR2 SNEGSKA (reference sequence). The trim removed 2 bases at V and 8 bases at J, leaving 5 bases unmatched. CDR3 length: 12 residues. Written as DNA, the CDR3 is TGCAGTGCTAGAAACAGGGGTCGCGGCTACACCTTC. This codes for CSARNRGRGYTF.

V is TRBV7-2 and J is TRBJ2-5, with TRBD2 identical over 11 bases. This CDR3 spans 15 amino acids. Trimming took 7 bases from V and 5 from J; bases not matched to a gene: 9. In germline, CDR1 is SGHTA, CDR2 FQGNSA. The CDR3 region is CASTLSGGEAETQYF. CDR3 nucleotides: TGTGCCAGCACCCTTAGCGGGGGGGAGGCTGAGACCCAGTACTTC.

The chain recombines TRBV18 with TRBJ1-6; no clear D. Trimming cost V 3 bases and J 7 bases, with 16 bases left between them. The CDR3 length is 16 residues. Per the germline V gene, CDR1 is KGHSH and CDR2 is LQKENI. CDR3 DNA: TGTGCCAGCTCACCCCCCACGGGAATTGAGAATTCACCCCTCCACTTT. Translation: CASSPPTGIENSPLHF.

This chain connects TRBV7-2 to TRBJ2-1; D is unresolved. The CDR3 consists of 14 residues. CDR1 and CDR2 (germline): SGHTA, FQGNSA. V was cut by 5 bases and J by 2 bases, with 10 bases left in between. This CDR3 reads CASSLIPAYNEQFF. CDR3 sequence (DNA): TGTGCCAGCAGCCTAATACCTGCCTACAATGAGCAGTTCTTC.

This chain links TRBV27 with TRBJ2-3; a weak D match, TRBD1 (5 bases). Germline V gives CDR1 MNHEY, CDR2 SMNVEV (reference sequence). The V gene lost 8 bases and the J gene lost 6 bases, with 24 bases spanning the gap. This CDR3 comprises 16 residues. In DNA, the CDR3 is TGTGCCAGCCTAAATTGGGGCGGATCTGAAGGGGATACGCAGTATTTT. It translates to CASLNWGGSEGDTQYF.

The chain has TRBV29-1 and TRBJ2-2; 8 nucleotides match TRBD2. Looked up from germline, CDR1 is SQVTM and CDR2 is ANQGSEA. V lost 6 bases, J lost 8 bases, and 11 bases stayed unmatched. The CDR3 length is 14 residues. Here the CDR3 reads CSVRKGTRDGELFF. CDR3 nucleotide sequence: TGCAGCGTCCGAAAAGGGACTAGAGATGGGGAGCTGTTTTTT.

The chain joins TRBV14 to TRBJ2-3, with TRBD2 matching 8 bases. Germline-derived CDR1 and CDR2 are SGHDN and FVKESK. The CDR3 sequence is 17 residues long. V was clipped by 4 bases and J by 0 bases; unmatched bases: 9. The CDR3, as DNA: TGTGCCAGCAGCCGGCGATCTAGCGGGCGTAGCACAGATACGCAGTATTTT. Translation gives CASSRRSSGRSTDTQYF. The variable domain in full, with the rest retrieved from reference TRBV14 and TRBJ2-3, is EAGVTQFPSHSVIEKGQTVTLRCDPISGHDNLYWYRRVMGKEIKFLLHFVKESKQDESGMPNNRFLAERTGGTYSTLKVQPAELEDSGVYFCASSRRSSGRSTDTQYFGPGTRLTVL.

The J gene is TRBJ2-7, the V gene TRBV12-3 or TRBV12-4, with D possibly TRBD2 on 6 matching bases. V was clipped by 6 bases and J by 7 bases, with 13 bases between them. This CDR3 region has 12 residues. In DNA, the CDR3 is TGTGCCAGCAGCCGCGGGACTCGAGAGCAGTACTTC. Protein: CASSRGTREQYF.

This clonotype was seen only once. The V and J genes are TRBV5-1 and TRBJ1-4; D is uncertain. There are 13 residues in the CDR3. Looked up from germline, CDR1 is SGHRS and CDR2 is YFSETQ. V gave up 4 bases and J gave up 8 bases, with 12 bases separating them. CDR3 sequence: CASSLRTGEKLFF. CDR3 nucleotide sequence: TGCGCCAGCAGCCTGAGGACGGGCGAAAAACTGTTTTTT.